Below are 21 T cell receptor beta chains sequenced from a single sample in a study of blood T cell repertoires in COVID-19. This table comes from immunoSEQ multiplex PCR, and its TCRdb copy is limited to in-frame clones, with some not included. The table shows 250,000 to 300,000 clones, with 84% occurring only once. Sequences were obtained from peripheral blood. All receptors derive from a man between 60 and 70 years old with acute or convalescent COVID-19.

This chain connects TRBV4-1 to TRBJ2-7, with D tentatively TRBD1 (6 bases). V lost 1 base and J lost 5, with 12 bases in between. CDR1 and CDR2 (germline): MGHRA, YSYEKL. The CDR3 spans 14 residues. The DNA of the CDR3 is TGCGCCAGCAGCCAAGGACCACAGGGCCACGAGCAGTACTTC. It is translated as CASSQGPQGHEQYF.

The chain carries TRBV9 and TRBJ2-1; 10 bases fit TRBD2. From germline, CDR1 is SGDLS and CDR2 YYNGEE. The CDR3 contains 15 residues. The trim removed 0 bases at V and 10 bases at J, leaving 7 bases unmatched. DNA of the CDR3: TGTGCCAGCAGCGTAGAAGGGCTAGCGGGAGACGAGCAGTTCTTC. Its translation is CASSVEGLAGDEQFF.

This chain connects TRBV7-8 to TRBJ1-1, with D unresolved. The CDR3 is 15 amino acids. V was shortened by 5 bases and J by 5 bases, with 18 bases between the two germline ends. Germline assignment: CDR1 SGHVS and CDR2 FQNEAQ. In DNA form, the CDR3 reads TGTGCCAGCAGCGTAAACGGGGTGAGCCGAACTGAAGCTTTCTTT. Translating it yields CASSVNGVSRTEAFF. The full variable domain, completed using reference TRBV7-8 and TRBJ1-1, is GAGVSQSPRYKVAKRGQDVALRCDPISGHVSLFWYQQALGQGPEFLTYFQNEAQLDKSGLPSDRFFAERPEGSVSTLKIQRTQQEDSAVYLCASSVNGVSRTEAFFGQGTRLTVV.

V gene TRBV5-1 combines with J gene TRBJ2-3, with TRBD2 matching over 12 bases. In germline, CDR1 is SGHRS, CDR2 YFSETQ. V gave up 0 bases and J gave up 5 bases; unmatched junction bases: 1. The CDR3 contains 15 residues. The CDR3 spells CASSLGTSGVDTQYF. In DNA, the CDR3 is TGCGCCAGCAGCTTGGGGACTAGCGGGGTAGATACGCAGTATTTT.

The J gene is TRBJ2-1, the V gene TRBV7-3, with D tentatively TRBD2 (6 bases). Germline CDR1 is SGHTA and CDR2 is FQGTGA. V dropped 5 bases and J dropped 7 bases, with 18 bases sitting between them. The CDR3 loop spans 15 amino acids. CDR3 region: CASSPWRGMINEQFF. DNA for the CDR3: TGTGCCAGCAGCCCTTGGAGGGGTATGATAAATGAGCAGTTCTTC.

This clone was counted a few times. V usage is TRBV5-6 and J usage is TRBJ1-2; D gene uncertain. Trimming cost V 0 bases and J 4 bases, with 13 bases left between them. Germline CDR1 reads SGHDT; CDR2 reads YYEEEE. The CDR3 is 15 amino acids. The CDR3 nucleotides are TGTGCCAGCAGCTTGGGACCGGGTTACGGCTATGGCTACACCTTC. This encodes CASSLGPGYGYGYTF.

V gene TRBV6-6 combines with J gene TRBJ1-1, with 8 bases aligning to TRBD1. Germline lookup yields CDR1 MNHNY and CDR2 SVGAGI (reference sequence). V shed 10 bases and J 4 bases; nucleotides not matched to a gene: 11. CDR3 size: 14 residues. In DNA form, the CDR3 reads TGTGCCACCAAACGAGGACAGGGTGTCACTGAAGCTTTCTTT. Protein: CATKRGQGVTEAFF.

The CDR3 DNA is TGTGCCAATACCCGACAGGGGGCGGCCAATGAGCAGTTCTTC. It translates to CANTRQGAANEQFF. The rearrangement joins TRBV5-4 to TRBJ2-1, with 10 bases identical to TRBD1. CDR1 is SGHNT, CDR2 YYREEE, per germline (reference sequence). V dropped 9 bases and J dropped 6; count of bases not matched to a gene: 9. The CDR3 extends over 14 amino acids.

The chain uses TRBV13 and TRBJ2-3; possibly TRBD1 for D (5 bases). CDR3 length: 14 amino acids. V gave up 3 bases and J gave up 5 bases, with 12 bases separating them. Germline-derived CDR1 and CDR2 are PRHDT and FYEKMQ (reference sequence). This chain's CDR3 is CASSLGLVVDTQYF. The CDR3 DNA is TGTGCCAGCAGCTTGGGGCTAGTCGTAGATACGCAGTATTTT.

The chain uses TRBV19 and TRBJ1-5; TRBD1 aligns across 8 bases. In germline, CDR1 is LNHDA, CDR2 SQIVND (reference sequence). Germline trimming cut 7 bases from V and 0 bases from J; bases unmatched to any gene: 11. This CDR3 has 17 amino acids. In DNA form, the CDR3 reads TGTGCCAGTACCCCGGACAGGGCCATGTATAGCAATCAGCCCCAGCATTTT. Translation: CASTPDRAMYSNQPQHF.

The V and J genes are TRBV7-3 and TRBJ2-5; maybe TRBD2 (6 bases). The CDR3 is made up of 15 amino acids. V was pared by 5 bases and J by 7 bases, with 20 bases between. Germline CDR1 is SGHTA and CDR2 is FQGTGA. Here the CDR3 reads CASSPNRRGSGTQYF. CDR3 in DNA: TGTGCCAGCAGCCCAAACCGACGGGGGAGTGGGACCCAGTACTTC.

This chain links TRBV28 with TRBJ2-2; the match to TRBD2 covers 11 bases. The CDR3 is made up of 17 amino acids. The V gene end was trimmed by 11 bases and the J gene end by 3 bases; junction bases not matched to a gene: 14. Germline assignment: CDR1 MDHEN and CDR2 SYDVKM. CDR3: CAGELGLAGRHTGELFF. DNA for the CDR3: TGTGCCGGAGAATTAGGACTAGCGGGCCGACACACCGGGGAGCTGTTTTTT.

CDR3 sequence reads: CASSVAGGPDTQYF. The CDR3 DNA follows: TGTGCCAGCAGTGTAGCGGGGGGGCCAGATACGCAGTATTTT. V is TRBV7-3 and J is TRBJ2-3, with 11 positions matching TRBD2. The CDR3 extends over 14 amino acids. Germline loops: CDR1 SGHTA, CDR2 FQGTGA. With 6 bases clipped from V and 4 bases from J, the junction kept 3 bases outside the gene matches.

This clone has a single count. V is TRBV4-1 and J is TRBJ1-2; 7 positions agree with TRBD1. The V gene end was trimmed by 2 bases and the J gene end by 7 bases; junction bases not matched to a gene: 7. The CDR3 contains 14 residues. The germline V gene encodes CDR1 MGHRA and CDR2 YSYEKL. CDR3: CASSQNRGLGGYTF. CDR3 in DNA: TGCGCCAGCAGCCAAAACAGGGGACTGGGTGGCTACACCTTC.

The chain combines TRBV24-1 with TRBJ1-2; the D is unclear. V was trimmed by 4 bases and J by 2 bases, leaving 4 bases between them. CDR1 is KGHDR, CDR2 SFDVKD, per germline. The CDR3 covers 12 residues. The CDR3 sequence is CATSDLNYGYTF. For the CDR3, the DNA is TGTGCCACCAGTGACCTAAACTATGGCTACACCTTC.

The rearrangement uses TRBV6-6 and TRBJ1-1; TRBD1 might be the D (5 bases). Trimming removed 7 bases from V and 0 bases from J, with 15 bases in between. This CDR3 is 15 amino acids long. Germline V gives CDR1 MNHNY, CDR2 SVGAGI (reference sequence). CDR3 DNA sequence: TGTGCCAGCACCAAAACCGGGGGTATGAACACTGAAGCTTTCTTT. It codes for CASTKTGGMNTEAFF.

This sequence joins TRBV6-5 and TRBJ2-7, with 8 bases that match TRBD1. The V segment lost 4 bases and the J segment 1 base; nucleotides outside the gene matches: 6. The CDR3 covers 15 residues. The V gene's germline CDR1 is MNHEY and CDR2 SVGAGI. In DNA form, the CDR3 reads TGTGCCAGCAGTTTCACCGGGACAGGATCCTACGAGCAGTACTTC. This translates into CASSFTGTGSYEQYF.

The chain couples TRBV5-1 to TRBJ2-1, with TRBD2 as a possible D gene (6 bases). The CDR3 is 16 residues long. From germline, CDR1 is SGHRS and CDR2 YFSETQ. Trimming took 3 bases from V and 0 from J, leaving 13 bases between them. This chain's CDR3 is CASSWSGRSSYNEQFF. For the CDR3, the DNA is TGCGCCAGCAGCTGGAGCGGGCGGAGCTCCTACAATGAGCAGTTCTTC.

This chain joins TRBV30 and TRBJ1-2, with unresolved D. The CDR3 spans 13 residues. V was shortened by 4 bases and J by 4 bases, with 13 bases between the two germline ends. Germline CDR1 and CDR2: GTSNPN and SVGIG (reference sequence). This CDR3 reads CAWKFAVSYGYTF. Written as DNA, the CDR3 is TGTGCCTGGAAATTCGCGGTCAGCTATGGCTACACCTTC.

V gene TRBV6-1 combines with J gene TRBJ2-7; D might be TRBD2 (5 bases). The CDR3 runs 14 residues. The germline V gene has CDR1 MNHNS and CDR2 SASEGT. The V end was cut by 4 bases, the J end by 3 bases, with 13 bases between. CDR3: CASSVTSELYEQYF. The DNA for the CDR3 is TGTGCCAGCAGTGTCACTAGTGAGCTCTACGAGCAGTACTTC.

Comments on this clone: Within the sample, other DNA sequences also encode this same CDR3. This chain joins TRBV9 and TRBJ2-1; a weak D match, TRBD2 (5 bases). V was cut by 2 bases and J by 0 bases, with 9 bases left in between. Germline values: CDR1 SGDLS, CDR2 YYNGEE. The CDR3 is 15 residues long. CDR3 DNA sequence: TGTGCCAGCAGCGTGAGCGGAAGCTCCTACAATGAGCAGTTCTTC. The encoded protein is CASSVSGSSYNEQFF.